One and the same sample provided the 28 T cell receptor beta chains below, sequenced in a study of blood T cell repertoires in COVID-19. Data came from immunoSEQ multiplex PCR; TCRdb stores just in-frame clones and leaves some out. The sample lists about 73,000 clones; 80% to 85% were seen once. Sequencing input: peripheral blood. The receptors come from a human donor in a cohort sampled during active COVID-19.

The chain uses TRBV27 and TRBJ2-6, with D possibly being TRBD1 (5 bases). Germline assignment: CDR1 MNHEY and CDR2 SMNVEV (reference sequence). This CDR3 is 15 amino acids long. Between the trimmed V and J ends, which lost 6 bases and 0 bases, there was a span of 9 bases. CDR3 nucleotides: TGTGCCAGCAGACCAGGGTCCTCTGGGGCCAACGTCCTGACTTTC. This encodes CASRPGSSGANVLTF.

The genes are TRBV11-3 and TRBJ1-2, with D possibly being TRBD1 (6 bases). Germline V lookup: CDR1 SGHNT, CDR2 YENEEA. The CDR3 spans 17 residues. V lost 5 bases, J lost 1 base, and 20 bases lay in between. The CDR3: CASSPTSGDLFNYGYTF. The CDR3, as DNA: TGTGCCAGCAGCCCTACTTCAGGGGACCTTTTTAACTATGGCTACACCTTC. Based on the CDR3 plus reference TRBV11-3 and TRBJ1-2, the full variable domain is EAGVVQSPRYKIIEKKQPVAFWCNPISGHNTLYWYLQNLGQGPELLIRYENEEAVDDSQLPKDRFSAERLKGVDSTLKIQPAELGDSAVYLCASSPTSGDLFNYGYTFGSGTRLTVV.

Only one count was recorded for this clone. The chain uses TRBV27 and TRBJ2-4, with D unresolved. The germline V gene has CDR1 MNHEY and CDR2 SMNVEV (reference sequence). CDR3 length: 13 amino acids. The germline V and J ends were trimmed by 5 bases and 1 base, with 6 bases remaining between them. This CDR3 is CASSTKAKNIQYF. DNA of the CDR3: TGTGCCAGCAGTACTAAGGCCAAAAACATTCAGTACTTC.

CDR3 nucleotides: TGTGCCAGCAGCCGGGACAGGGAGCCCTATGGGGTCCAGCATTTT. Translating gives CASSRDREPYGVQHF. The rearrangement uses TRBV2 and TRBJ1-5; TRBD1 aligns across 9 bases. Germline-derived CDR1 and CDR2 are SNHLY and FYNNEI. The CDR3 contains 15 residues. J was trimmed by 12 bases and V by 6 bases; bases with no gene match: 15. Full variable domain (remainder filled in from reference TRBV2 and TRBJ1-5): EPEVTQTPSHQVTQMGQEVILRCVPISNHLYFYWYRQILGQKVEFLVSFYNNEISEKSEIFDDQFSVERPDGSNFTLKIRSTKLEDSAMYFCASSRDREPYGVQHFGDGTRLSIL.

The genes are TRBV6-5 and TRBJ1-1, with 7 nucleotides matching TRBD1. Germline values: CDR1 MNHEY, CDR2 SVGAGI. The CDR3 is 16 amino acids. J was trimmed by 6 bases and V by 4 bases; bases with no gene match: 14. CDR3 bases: TGTGCCAGCAGTTCCAACCCAGACTTTACAGGGGCTGAAGCTTTCTTT. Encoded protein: CASSSNPDFTGAEAFF.

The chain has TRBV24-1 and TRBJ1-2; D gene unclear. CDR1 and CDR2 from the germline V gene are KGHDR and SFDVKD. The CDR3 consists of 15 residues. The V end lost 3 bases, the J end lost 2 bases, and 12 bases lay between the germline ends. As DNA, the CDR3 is TGTGCCACCAGTGATCGGCGGTTCCTAAACTATGGCTACACCTTC. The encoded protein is CATSDRRFLNYGYTF.

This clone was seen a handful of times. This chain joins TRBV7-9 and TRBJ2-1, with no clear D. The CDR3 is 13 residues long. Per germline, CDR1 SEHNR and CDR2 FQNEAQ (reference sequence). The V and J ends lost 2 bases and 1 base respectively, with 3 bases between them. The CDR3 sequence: CASSLYSYNEQFF. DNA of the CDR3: TGTGCCAGCAGCTTATATTCCTACAATGAGCAGTTCTTC.

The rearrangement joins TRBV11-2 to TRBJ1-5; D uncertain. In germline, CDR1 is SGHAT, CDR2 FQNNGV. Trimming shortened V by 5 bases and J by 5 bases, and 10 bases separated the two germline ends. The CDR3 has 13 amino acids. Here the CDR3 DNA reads TGTGCCAGCAGCACTGACTCCCATCAGCCCCAGCATTTT. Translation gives CASSTDSHQPQHF.

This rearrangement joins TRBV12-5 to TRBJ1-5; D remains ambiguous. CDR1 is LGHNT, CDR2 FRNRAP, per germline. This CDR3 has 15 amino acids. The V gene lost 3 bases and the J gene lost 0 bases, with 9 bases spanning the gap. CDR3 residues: CASGFEGSSNQPQHF. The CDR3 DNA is TGTGCTAGTGGTTTCGAGGGTTCTAGCAATCAGCCCCAGCATTTT.

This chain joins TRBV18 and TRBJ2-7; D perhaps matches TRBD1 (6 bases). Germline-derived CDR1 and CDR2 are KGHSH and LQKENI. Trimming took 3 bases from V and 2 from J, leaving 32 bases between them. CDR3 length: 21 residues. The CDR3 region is CASSPQGLRGNLYLPPYEQYF. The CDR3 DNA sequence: TGTGCCAGCTCACCTCAGGGGCTCAGGGGAAATTTATACTTACCCCCCTACGAGCAGTACTTC.

The CDR3 region has the DNA TGTGCCAGCAGCCAAAAAACAGGGGGCCTCGGGGAGCTGTTTTTT. Its translation is CASSQKTGGLGELFF. The chain combines TRBV7-2 with TRBJ2-2; 9 bases map to TRBD1. V was pared by 5 bases and J by 7 bases, with 8 bases of the junction left unmatched. The CDR3 length is 15 residues. CDR1 and CDR2 (germline): SGHTA, FQGNSA.

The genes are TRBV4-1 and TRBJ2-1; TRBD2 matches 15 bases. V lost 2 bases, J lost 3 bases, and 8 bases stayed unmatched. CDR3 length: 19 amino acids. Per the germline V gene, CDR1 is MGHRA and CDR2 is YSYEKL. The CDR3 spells CASSQMWTSGGAGYNEQFF. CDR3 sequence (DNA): TGCGCCAGCAGCCAAATGTGGACTAGCGGGGGGGCCGGCTACAATGAGCAGTTCTTC.

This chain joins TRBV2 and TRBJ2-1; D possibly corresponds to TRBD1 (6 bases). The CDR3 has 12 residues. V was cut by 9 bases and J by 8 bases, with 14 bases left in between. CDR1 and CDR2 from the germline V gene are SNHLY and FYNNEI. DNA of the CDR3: TGTGCCAGTACCGACAGGCTGTATGAGCAGTTCTTC. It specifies CASTDRLYEQFF.

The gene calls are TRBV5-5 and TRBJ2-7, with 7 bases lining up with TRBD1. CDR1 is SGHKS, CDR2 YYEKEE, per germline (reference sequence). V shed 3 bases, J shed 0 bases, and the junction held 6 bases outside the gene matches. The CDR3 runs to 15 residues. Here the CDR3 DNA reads TGTGCCAGCAGCTCCCCGGGACAGACCTCCTACGAGCAGTACTTC. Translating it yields CASSSPGQTSYEQYF. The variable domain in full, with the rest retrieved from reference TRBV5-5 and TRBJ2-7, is DAGVTQSPTHLIKTRGQQVTLRCSPISGHKSVSWYQQVLGQGPQFIFQYYEKEERGRGNFPDRFSARQFPNYSSELNVNALLLGDSALYLCASSSPGQTSYEQYFGPGTRLTVT.

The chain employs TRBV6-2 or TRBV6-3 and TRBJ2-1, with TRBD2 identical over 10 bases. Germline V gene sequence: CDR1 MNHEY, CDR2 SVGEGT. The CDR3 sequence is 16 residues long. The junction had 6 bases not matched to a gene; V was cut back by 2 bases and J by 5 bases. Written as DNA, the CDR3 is TGTGCCAGCAGTTACCGAGGACTAGCGGACAACAATGAGCAGTTCTTC. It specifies CASSYRGLADNNEQFF.

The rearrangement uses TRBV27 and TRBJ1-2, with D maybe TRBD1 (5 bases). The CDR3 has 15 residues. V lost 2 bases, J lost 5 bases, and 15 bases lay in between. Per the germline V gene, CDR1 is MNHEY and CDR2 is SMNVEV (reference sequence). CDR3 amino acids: CASSLRSGLGYGYTF. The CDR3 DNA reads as TGTGCCAGCAGTTTACGGTCAGGGCTGGGATATGGCTACACCTTC.

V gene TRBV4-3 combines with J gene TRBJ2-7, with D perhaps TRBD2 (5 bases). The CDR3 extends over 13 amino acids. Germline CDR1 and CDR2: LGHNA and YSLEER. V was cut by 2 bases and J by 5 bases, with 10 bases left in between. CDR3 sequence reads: CASSQNGIDEQYF. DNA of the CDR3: TGCGCCAGCAGCCAAAACGGGATCGACGAGCAGTACTTC.

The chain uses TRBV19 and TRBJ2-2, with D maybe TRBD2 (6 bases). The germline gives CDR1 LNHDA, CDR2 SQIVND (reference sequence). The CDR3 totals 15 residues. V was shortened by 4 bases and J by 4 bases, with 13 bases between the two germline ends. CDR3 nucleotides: TGTGCCAGTAGTACTAAGGGACTGATCACCGGGGAGCTGTTTTTT. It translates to CASSTKGLITGELFF. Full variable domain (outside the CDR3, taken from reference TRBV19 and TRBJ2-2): DGGITQSPKYLFRKEGQNVTLSCEQNLNHDAMYWYRQDPGQGLRLIYYSQIVNDFQKGDIAEGYSVSREKKESFPLTVTSAQKNPTAFYLCASSTKGLITGELFFGEGSRLTVL.

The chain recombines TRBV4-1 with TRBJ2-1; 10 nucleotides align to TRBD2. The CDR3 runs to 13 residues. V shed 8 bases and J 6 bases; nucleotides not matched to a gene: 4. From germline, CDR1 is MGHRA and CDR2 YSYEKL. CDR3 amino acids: CASGTSASNEQFF. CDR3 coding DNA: TGCGCCAGCGGGACTAGCGCCTCCAATGAGCAGTTCTTC.

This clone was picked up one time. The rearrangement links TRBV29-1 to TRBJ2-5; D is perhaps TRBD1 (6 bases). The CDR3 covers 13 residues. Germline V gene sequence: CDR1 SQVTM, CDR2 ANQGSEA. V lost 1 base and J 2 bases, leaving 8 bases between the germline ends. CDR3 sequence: CSVEGQGQETQYF. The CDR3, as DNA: TGCAGCGTTGAAGGGCAGGGGCAAGAGACCCAGTACTTC.

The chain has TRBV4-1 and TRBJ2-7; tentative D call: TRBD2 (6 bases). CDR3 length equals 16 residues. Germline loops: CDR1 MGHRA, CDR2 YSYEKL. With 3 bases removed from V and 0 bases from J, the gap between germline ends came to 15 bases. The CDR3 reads CASSHPGGTGSYEQYF. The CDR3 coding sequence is TGCGCCAGCAGCCACCCTGGGGGGACCGGCTCCTACGAGCAGTACTTC.

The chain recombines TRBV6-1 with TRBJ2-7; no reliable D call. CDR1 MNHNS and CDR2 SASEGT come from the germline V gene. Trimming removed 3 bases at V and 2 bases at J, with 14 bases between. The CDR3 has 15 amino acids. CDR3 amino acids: CASSDDPRLAYEQYF. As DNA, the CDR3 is TGTGCCAGCAGTGACGATCCTCGGTTGGCCTACGAGCAGTACTTC.

The DNA of the CDR3 is TGTGCCACCGCCCCGGCAGGCTATAATTCACCCCTCCACTTT. As protein: CATAPAGYNSPLHF. This sequence joins TRBV19 and TRBJ1-6; D gene ambiguous. The CDR3 is made up of 14 amino acids. Trimming took 10 bases from V and 3 from J, leaving 13 bases between them. Germline V gene data show CDR1 as LNHDA and CDR2 as SQIVND (reference sequence).

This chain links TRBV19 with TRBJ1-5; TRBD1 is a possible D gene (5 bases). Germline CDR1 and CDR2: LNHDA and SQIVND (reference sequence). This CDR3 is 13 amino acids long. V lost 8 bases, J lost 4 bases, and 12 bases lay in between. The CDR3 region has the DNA TGTGCCAGTTGGGGCAGACCTAATCAGCCCCAGCATTTT. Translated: CASWGRPNQPQHF.

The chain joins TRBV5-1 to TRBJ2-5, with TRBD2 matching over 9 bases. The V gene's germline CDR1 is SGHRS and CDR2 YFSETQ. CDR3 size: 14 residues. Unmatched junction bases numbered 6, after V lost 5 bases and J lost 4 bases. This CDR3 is CASSQAGGRETQYF. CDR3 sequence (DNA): TGCGCCAGCAGTCAAGCGGGGGGACGAGAGACCCAGTACTTC.

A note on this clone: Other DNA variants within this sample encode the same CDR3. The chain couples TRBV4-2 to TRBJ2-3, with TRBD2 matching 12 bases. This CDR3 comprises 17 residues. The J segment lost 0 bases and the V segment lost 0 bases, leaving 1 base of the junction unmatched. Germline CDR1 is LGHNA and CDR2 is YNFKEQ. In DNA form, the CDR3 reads TGTGCCAGCAGCCAAGAACTAGCGGGGGGTAGCACAGATACGCAGTATTTT. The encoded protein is CASSQELAGGSTDTQYF.

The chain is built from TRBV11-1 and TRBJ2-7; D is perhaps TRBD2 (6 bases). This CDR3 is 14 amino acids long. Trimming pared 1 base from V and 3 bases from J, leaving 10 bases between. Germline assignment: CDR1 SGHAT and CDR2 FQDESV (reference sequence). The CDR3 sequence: CASSLGGGDYEQYF. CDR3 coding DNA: TGTGCCAGCAGCTTAGGGGGAGGAGACTACGAGCAGTACTTC.

CDR3 residues: CASSLGGRSWELFF. The CDR3 DNA reads as TGTGCCAGCAGCTTGGGAGGGCGATCCTGGGAACTGTTTTTT. The chain couples TRBV5-6 to TRBJ1-4; D is ambiguous. The V gene's germline CDR1 is SGHDT and CDR2 YYEEEE. This CDR3 contains 14 residues. V lost 0 bases to trimming and J lost 12 bases, with 15 bases between them. The full variable domain, its missing parts supplied by reference TRBV5-6 and TRBJ1-4, is DAGVTQSPTHLIKTRGQQVTLRCSPKSGHDTVSWYQQALGQGPQFIFQYYEEEERQRGNFPDRFSGHQFPNYSSELNVNALLLGDSALYLCASSLGGRSWELFFGSGTQLSVL.